The 5 T cell receptor beta chains reported below all come from one sample, sequenced in a study of shared clonotypes between healthy human individuals. Profiled with immunoSEQ multiplex PCR; TCRdb holds only in-frame clones, not every one. The profile shows just over 2,000,000 clones, 85% to 95% of them singletons. The material sequenced was naive CD4+ T cells sorted from blood. Subset denoted: CD45RA+ positively selected. The origin of the receptors is a man aged 18 to 29 in good health.

The rearrangement uses TRBV5-4 and TRBJ2-5; D might be TRBD2 (7 bases). The germline V gene has CDR1 SGHNT and CDR2 YYREEE (reference sequence). CDR3 length: 14 residues. V lost 2 bases and J 5 bases, leaving 13 bases between the germline ends. The CDR3 region has the DNA TGTGCCAGCAGCTTACAACAGGGAGGGGAGACCCAGTACTTC. Its translation: CASSLQQGGETQYF.

The genes are TRBV27 and TRBJ1-6; D call uncertain. The V and J ends lost 2 bases and 7 bases respectively, with 6 bases between them. The germline V gene encodes CDR1 MNHEY and CDR2 SMNVEV (reference sequence). This CDR3 is built from 13 residues. As DNA, the CDR3 is TGTGCCAGCAGTTTAATGGGGAATTCACCCCTCCACTTT. This sequence encodes CASSLMGNSPLHF.

This chain links TRBV2 with TRBJ2-7; 7 bases match TRBD1. Germline V lookup: CDR1 SNHLY, CDR2 FYNNEI. V lost 7 bases to trimming and J lost 8 bases; unmatched junction nucleotides: 11. The CDR3 consists of 13 residues. CDR3 nucleotide sequence: TGTGCCAGCATGAGGGGGCGCGATGGTAAGCAGTACTTC. This translates into CASMRGRDGKQYF.

The chain recombines TRBV7-9 with TRBJ2-7; D is ambiguous. CDR1 is SEHNR and CDR2 is FQNEAQ in the germline V gene (reference sequence). The CDR3 length is 14 residues. Trimming removed 1 base from V and 2 bases from J, with 9 bases in between. DNA for the CDR3: TGTGCCAGCAGCTTAGGTTTAAAACCCTACGAGCAGTACTTC. Its protein product is CASSLGLKPYEQYF.

This chain connects TRBV5-1 to TRBJ2-4; unclear D gene. The V and J ends lost 0 bases and 9 bases respectively, with 10 bases between them. Germline CDR1 SGHRS, CDR2 YFSETQ. The CDR3 sequence is 13 residues long. The CDR3 sequence is CASSLAVESIQYF. CDR3 nucleotides: TGCGCCAGCAGCTTGGCCGTGGAAAGCATTCAGTACTTC. Using reference TRBV5-1 and TRBJ2-4 for the parts outside the CDR3, the full variable domain is KAGVTQTPRYLIKTRGQQVTLSCSPISGHRSVSWYQQTPGQGLQFLFEYFSETQRNKGNFPGRFSGRQFSNSRSEMNVSTLELGDSALYLCASSLAVESIQYFGAGTRLSVL.